This TCR beta chain was observed in a study of T-cell reconstitution after alpha-beta-depleted transplantation in children. TCRbeta library preparation incorporated unique molecular identifiers. TCRdb itself ran the PCR reads through MiXCR, one entry per CDR3 protein. The data hold fewer than 700,000 distinct CDR3 sequences, with about 23% observed a single time. Study results and caveats: Reports say that about two months after transplant, the alpha-beta T cells came out of several hundred graft clones that had expanded. Fresh T-cell production supplied most of the T-cell counts and diversity seen one year after transplant.

A word on this clonotype: The antigen is unknown.

V gave up 6 bases and J gave up 8 bases; unmatched junction bases: 6. Germline CDR1 DFQATT, CDR2 SNEGSKA (reference sequence). This CDR3 comprises 12 residues. This sequence joins TRBV20-1 and TRBJ1-4, with 7 bases aligning to TRBD1. Sequences were derived from PBMCs, mostly from graft donor cells, sampled 360 days after TCRalphabeta/CD19-depleted stem cell transplant. This TCR was recovered from a boy under two years old who had a stem cell transplant for acute myeloid leukemia, so the T cells may come from the graft donor. Here the CDR3 DNA reads TGCAGTGCGGGACAGATTTACGAAAAACTGTTTTTT. It specifies CSAGQIYEKLFF.